The 5 T cell receptor beta chains below were found in one sample sequenced in a study of beta chain features in type 1 diabetes. Study-wide results and limits: When Type 1 diabetes patients were examined, their TCRB CDR3s proved moderately but significantly shorter in all four CD4+ subsets.

The authors reverse transcribed all of the isolated RNA, so sequencing captured expressed TCRB transcripts. Measured with immunoSEQ multiplex PCR; TCRdb has only the in-frame clones, and not every one. This sample has some 350,000 clones, with 8% to 10% found just once. These receptors lack a known antigen. The sequenced sample was central memory CD4+ T cells from blood. The receptor source for this set is a man aged 30 to 39 with type 1 diabetes.

This clone showed up just a few times. Other DNA variants within this sample encode the same CDR3. This sequence joins TRBV18 and TRBJ2-2; no clear D. The CDR3 covers 11 residues. Trimming took off 5 bases at V and 7 bases at J, with 5 bases between the two ends. Germline CDR1 KGHSH, CDR2 LQKENI. The CDR3 DNA follows: TGTGCCAGCTCAGAAAGCGGGGAGCTGTTTTTT. Translating gives CASSESGELFF.

The CDR3 is CASSMGLAGAGETQYF. In DNA form, the CDR3 reads TGCGCCAGCAGCATGGGACTAGCGGGAGCCGGGGAGACCCAGTACTTC. This sequence joins TRBV5-1 and TRBJ2-5, with TRBD2 matching 14 bases. Per the germline V gene, CDR1 is SGHRS and CDR2 is YFSETQ. Trimming took 4 bases from V and 5 from J; bases not matched to a gene: 7. CDR3 length equals 16 residues.

The genes are TRBV6-1 and TRBJ1-5; unclear D gene. Per germline, CDR1 MNHNS and CDR2 SASEGT. The CDR3 has 16 amino acids. With 2 bases removed from V and 6 bases from J, the gap between germline ends came to 17 bases. The CDR3 sequence is CASSESSGSGIQPQHF. CDR3 in DNA: TGTGCCAGCAGTGAATCGTCGGGCAGCGGTATTCAGCCCCAGCATTTT.

V usage is TRBV28 and J usage is TRBJ2-2, with 10 bases fitting TRBD2. J lost 3 bases, V lost 8 bases, and 6 bases had no gene match. The germline CDR1 and CDR2 sequences are MDHEN and SYDVKM. The CDR3 has 15 amino acids. CDR3 region: CASQLAGVDTGELFF. Written as DNA, the CDR3 is TGTGCCAGCCAGCTAGCGGGAGTAGACACCGGGGAGCTGTTTTTT.

The CDR3 here is CASSYRTWGSPLHF. CDR3 nucleotide sequence: TGTGCCAGCAGTTACCGGACCTGGGGTTCACCCCTCCACTTT. J is TRBJ1-6 and V is TRBV14; D is undetermined. This CDR3 spans 14 amino acids. Germline V gives CDR1 SGHDN, CDR2 FVKESK. Trimming shortened V by 6 bases and J by 9 bases, and 15 bases separated the two germline ends.